The present entry profiles one T cell receptor (beta chain) with its context. Its antigen is still unknown. The CDR3 sequence is 17 residues long. The trim removed 6 bases at V and 7 bases at J, leaving 13 bases unmatched. The germline V gene has CDR1 WSHSY and CDR2 SAAADI. This sample is part of a study of OX40 agonist ivuxolimab in advanced cancers. Study overall: A history of anti-PD-1, anti-PD-L1 or anti-CTLA-4 therapy was acceptable, and roughly 40% had some.

General observations from the study: Clonal expansion was seen in CD4+ and CD8+ blood T cells by week 6 at 0.1 to 3.0 mg/kg. Near-lowest levels of clonal expansion characterized partial responders at 0.1-3.0 mg/kg.

Using immunoSEQ multiplex PCR, the repertoire was profiled, and TCRdb retains in-frame clones only, with some absent. Of 71,000 or so clones listed, roughly nine tenths are singletons. This receptor was taken from an adult with an advanced solid tumor such as melanoma, head and neck, liver or kidney cancer. The chain links TRBV10-2 to TRBJ2-5; 14 nucleotides match TRBD2. The source material was CD4+ or CD8+ T cells sorted from blood, sampled in a trial of the OX40 agonist ivuxolimab. The CDR3 nucleotides read TGCGCCAGCAGGACCGGGACTAGCGGGGGATTGGGAGGGACCCAGTACTTC. Translation: CASRTGTSGGLGGTQYF.